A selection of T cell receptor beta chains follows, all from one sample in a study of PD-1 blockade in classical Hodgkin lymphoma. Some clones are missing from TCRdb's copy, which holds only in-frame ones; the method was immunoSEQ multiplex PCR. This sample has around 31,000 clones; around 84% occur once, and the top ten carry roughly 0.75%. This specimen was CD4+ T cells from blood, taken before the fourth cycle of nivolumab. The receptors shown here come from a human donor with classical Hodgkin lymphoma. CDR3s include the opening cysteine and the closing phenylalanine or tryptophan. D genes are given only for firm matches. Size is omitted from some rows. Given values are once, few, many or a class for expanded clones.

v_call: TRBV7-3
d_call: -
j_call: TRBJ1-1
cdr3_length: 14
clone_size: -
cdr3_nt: TGTGCCAGCAGCTTGGGACCCCAAAACACTGAAGCTTTCTTT
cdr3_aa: CASSLGPQNTEAFF

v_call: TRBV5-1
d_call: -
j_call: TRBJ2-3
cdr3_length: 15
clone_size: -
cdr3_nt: TGCGCCAGCAGCTCGGAGGCAGGTAGCACAGATACGCAGTATTTT
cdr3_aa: CASSSEAGSTDTQYF

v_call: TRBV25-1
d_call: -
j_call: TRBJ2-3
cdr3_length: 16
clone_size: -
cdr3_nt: TGTGCCAGCAGTGACCCGGTGGAGGAGGGGACAGATACGCAGTATTTT
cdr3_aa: CASSDPVEEGTDTQYF

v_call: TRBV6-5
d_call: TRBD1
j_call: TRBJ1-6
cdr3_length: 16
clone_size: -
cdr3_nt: TGTGCCAGCAGTTACGTCGGACAGGGGGGGGGTTCACCCCTCCACTTT
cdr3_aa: CASSYVGQGGGSPLHF

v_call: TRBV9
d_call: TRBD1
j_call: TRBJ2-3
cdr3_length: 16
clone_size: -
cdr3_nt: TGTGCCAGCAGCGTAGATACAGGGGGAAGCACAGATACGCAGTATTTT
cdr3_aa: CASSVDTGGSTDTQYF

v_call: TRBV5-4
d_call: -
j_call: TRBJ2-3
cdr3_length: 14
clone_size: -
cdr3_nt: TGTGCCAGCAGCTTGGATCAGGGGACAGATACGCAGTATTTT
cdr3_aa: CASSLDQGTDTQYF

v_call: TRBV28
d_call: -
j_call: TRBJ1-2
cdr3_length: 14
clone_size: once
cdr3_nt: TGTGCCAGCAGAAATCCTACGCCTCAGGTTGGCTACACCTTC
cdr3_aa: CASRNPTPQVGYTF

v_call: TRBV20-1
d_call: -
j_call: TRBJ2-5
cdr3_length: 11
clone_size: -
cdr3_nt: TGCAGTGGTCAGGACCAAGAGACCCAGTACTTC
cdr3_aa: CSGQDQETQYF

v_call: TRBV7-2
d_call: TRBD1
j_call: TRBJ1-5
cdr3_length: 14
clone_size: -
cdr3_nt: TGTGCCAGCAGCTTACCAGGGGGCGGTCAGCCCCAGCATTTT
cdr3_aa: CASSLPGGGQPQHF

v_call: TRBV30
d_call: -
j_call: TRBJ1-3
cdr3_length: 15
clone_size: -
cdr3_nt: TGTGCCTGGATCGCCGCGGGGGTCTCTGGAAACACCATATATTTT
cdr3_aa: CAWIAAGVSGNTIYF

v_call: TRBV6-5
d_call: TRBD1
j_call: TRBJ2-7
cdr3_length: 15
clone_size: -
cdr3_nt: TGTGCCAGCAGGCTGCGGGACAGGGGAAGCTACGAGCAGTACTTC
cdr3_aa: CASRLRDRGSYEQYF

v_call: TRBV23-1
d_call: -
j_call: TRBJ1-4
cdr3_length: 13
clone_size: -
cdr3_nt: TGCGCCCATCGACCCCCAACTAATGAAAAACTGTTTTTT
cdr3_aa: CAHRPPTNEKLFF

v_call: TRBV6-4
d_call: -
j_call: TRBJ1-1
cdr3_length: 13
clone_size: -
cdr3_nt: TGTGCCAGCAGTGTAACGAGTAACACTGAAGCTTTCTTT
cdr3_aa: CASSVTSNTEAFF

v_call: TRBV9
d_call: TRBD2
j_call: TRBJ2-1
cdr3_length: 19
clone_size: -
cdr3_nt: TGTGCCAGCAGCGTAGCTGACCCGGGACTAGCGGGGAATTACAATGAGCAGTTCTTC
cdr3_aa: CASSVADPGLAGNYNEQFF

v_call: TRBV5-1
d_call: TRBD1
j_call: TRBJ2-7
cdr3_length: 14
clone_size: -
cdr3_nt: TGCGCCAGCAGCTTGGATGCAGGGGGCTACGAGCAGTACTTC
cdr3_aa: CASSLDAGGYEQYF

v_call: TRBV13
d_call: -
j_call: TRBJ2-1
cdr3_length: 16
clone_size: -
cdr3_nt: TGTGCCAGCAGCTTACAAGGTAGAGGGGTCTACAATGAGCAGTTCTTC
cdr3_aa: CASSLQGRGVYNEQFF

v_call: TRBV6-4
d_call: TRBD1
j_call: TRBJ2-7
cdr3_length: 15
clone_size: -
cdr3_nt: TGTGCCAGCAGTGAAGACAGGGCCCACTCCTACGAGCAGTACTTC
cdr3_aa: CASSEDRAHSYEQYF

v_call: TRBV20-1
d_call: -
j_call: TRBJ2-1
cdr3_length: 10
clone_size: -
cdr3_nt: TGCAGTGCCTCTGACAATGAGCAGTTCTTC
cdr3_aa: CSASDNEQFF

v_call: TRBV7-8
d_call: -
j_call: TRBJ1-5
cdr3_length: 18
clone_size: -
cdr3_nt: TGTGCCAGCAGCCCAGACCGGCCCCCGGCGCATAGCAATCAGCCCCAGCATTTT
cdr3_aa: CASSPDRPPAHSNQPQHF

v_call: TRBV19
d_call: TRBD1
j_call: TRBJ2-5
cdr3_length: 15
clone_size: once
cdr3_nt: TGTGCCAGTAGTGTTAAAACAGGGGGCGAGGAGACCCAGTACTTC
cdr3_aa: CASSVKTGGEETQYF

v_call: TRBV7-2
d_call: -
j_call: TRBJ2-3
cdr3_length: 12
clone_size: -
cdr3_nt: TGTGCCAGCAGCTCCGTGGGAGATACGCAGTATTTT
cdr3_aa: CASSSVGDTQYF

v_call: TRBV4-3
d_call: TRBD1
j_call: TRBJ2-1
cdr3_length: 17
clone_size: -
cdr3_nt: TGCGCCAGCAGCCGAAGGACAGGTGCGGTCACCTACAATGAGCAGTTCTTC
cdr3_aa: CASSRRTGAVTYNEQFF

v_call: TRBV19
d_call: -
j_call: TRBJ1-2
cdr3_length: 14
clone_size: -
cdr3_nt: TGTGCCAGCCACCCGCGGCGGGGGCCCGGTGGCTACACCTTC
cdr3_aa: CASHPRRGPGGYTF

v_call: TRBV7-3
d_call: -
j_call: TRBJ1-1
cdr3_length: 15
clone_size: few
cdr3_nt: TGTGCCAGCAGCTTAGGTGTGCAGGGGAACACTGAAGCTTTCTTT
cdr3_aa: CASSLGVQGNTEAFF

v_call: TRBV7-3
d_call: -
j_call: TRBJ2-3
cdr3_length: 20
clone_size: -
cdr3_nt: TGTGCCAGCAGCCTCCGAGGCCTAGCCTCCGTCCCAGGGCGGACAGATACGCAGTATTTT
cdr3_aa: CASSLRGLASVPGRTDTQYF

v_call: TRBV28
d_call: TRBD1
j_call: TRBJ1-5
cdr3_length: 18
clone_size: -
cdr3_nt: TGTGCCAGCAGTTCATGGACAGGGGGAGTTTATAGCAATCAGCCCCAGCATTTT
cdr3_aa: CASSSWTGGVYSNQPQHF

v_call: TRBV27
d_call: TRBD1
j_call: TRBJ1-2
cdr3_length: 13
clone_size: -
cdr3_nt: TGTGCCAGCACCGACAGGGAGAGCTATGGCTACACCTTC
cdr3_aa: CASTDRESYGYTF

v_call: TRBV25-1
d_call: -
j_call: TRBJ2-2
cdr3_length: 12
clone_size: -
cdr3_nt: TGTGCCAGCCGCGGGGCGAACGGGGAGCTGTTTTTT
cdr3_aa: CASRGANGELFF

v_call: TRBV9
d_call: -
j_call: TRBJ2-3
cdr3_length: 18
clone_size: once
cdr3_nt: TGTGCCAGCAGCGTAGCTACTTCCGGGGGAGGGGGCTCAGATACGCAGTATTTT
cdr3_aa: CASSVATSGGGGSDTQYF

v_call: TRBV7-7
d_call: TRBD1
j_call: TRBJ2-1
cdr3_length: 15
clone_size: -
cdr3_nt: TGTGCCAGCAGCCCAGGGACAGGGATGGACAATGAGCAGTTCTTC
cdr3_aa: CASSPGTGMDNEQFF

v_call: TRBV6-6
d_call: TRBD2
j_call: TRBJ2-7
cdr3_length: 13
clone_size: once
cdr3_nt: TGTGCCAGCAGGACTAGCGGGGTTTACGAGCAGTACTTC
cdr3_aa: CASRTSGVYEQYF

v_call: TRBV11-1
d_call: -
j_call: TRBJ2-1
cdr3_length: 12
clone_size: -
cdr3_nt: TGTGCCAGCAGCTCCGGGCGCGGTCTTCGGTTCTTC
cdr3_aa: CASSSGRGLRFF

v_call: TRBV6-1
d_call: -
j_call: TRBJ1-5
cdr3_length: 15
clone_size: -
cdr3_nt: TGTGCCAGCAGTGAAGCTGTCGGACCGAATCAGCCCCAGCATTTT
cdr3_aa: CASSEAVGPNQPQHF

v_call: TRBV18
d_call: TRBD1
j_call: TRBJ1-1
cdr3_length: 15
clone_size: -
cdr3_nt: TGTGCCAGCTCACCTAGGACAGGGGGGTTCACTGAAGCTTTCTTT
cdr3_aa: CASSPRTGGFTEAFF

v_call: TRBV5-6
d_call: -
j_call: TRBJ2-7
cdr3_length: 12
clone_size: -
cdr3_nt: TGTGCCAGCAGCTTGGGCGGCTTCGGGCAGTACTTC
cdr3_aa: CASSLGGFGQYF

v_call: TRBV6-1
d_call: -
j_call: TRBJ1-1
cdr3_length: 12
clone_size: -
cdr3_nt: TGTGCCAGCAGAAGGGGGAACACTGAAGCTTTCTTT
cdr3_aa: CASRRGNTEAFF

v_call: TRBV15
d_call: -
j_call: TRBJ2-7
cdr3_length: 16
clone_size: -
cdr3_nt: TGTGCCACCAGCAGTCATGGACAGTTGGAGGGTTACGAGCAGTACTTC
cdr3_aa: CATSSHGQLEGYEQYF

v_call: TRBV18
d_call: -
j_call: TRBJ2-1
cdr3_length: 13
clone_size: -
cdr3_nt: TGTGCCAGCTCACCGAGCTCCTACAATGAGCAGTTCTTC
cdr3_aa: CASSPSSYNEQFF

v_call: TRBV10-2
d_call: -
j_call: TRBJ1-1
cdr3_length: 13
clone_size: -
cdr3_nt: TGCGCCAGCAGTGCCCGGGCCGGAGGAGAAGCTTTCTTT
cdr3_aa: CASSARAGGEAFF

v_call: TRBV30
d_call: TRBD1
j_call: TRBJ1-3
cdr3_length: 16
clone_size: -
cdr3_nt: TGTGCCTGGACCCAGAGCAGGGGGATTTCTGGAAACACCATATATTTT
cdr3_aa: CAWTQSRGISGNTIYF

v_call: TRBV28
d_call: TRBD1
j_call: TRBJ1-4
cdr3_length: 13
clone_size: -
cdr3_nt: TGTGCCAGCAGAGACAGGGCGAATGAAAAACTGTTTTTT
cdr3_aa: CASRDRANEKLFF

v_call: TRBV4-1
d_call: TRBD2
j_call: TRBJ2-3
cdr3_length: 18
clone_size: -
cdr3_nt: TGCGCCAGCAGCCCGGGACTAGCGGGGGGGACTAGCACAGATACGCAGTATTTT
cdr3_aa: CASSPGLAGGTSTDTQYF

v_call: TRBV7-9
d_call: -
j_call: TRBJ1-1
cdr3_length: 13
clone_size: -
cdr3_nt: TGTGCCAGCAGCTTATGGGGAAATACTGAAGCTTTCTTT
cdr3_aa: CASSLWGNTEAFF

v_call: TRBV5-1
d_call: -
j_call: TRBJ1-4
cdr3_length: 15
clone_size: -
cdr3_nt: TGCGCCAGCAGCTTCCTTTCAGGGGTAAATGAAAAACTGTTTTTT
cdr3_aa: CASSFLSGVNEKLFF

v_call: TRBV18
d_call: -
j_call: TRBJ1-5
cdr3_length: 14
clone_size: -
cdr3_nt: TGTGCCAGCTCACCTGTGCATAGCAATCAGCCCCAGCATTTT
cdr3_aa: CASSPVHSNQPQHF

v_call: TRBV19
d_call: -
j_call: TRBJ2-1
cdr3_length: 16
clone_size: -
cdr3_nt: TGTGCCAGTAGTACTAACAGGGTTCCGGCCTACAATGAGCAGTTCTTC
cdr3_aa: CASSTNRVPAYNEQFF

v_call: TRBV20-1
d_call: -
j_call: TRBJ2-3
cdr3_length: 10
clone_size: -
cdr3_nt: TGCAGTGCTAAGGGGCCCTCGCAGTATTTT
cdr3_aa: CSAKGPSQYF

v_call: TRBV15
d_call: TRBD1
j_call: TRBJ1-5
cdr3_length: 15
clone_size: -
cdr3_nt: TGTGCCACCAGCTTGGACAGGGTCCAAAATCAGCCCCAGCATTTT
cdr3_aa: CATSLDRVQNQPQHF

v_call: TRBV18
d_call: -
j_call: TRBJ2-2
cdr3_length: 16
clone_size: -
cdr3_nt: TGTGCCAGCTCACCATTGCTTCGACAGAACACCGGGGAGCTGTTTTTT
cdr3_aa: CASSPLLRQNTGELFF

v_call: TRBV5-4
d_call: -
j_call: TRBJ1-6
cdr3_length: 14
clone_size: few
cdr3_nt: TGTGCCAGCGGCGGGGGGGAGGGAAATTCACCCCTCCACTTT
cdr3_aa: CASGGGEGNSPLHF

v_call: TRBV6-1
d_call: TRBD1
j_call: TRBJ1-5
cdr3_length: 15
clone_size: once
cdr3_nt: TGTGCCAGCAATCCCCGGGACAGGGGCCATCAGCCCCAGCATTTT
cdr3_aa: CASNPRDRGHQPQHF

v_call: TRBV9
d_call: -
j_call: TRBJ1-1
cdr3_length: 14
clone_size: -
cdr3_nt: TGTGCCAGCAGCGTATGGGGGGGAAGCACTGAAGCTTTCTTT
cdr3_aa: CASSVWGGSTEAFF

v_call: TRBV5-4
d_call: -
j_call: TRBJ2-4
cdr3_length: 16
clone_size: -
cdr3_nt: TGTGCCAGCAGCCGGGGCTGGGCACAGGAGAAAAACATTCAGTACTTC
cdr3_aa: CASSRGWAQEKNIQYF